One sample yielded the 7 T cell receptor beta chains listed below, sequenced in a study of blood T cell repertoires in COVID-19. Clones were read by immunoSEQ multiplex PCR, and TCRdb kept only the in-frame ones, dropping some. The data hold tens of thousands of clones, with roughly 80% observed a single time. The sequencing input was peripheral blood. These receptors were obtained from a man between 65 and 85 years old with acute or convalescent COVID-19.

The chain links TRBV5-1 to TRBJ1-6, with D possibly matching TRBD1 (5 bases). Germline-derived CDR1 and CDR2 are SGHRS and YFSETQ. The V end lost 7 bases, the J end lost 4 bases, and 9 bases lay between the germline ends. This CDR3 is 13 amino acids long. The CDR3 region is CASSTEYNSPLHF. CDR3 in DNA: TGCGCCAGCTCGACAGAGTATAATTCACCCCTCCACTTT.

This chain uses TRBV7-2 with TRBJ2-2; 7 nucleotides agree with TRBD1. The J segment lost 7 bases and the V segment lost 5 bases, leaving 7 bases of the junction unmatched. The CDR3 totals 14 residues. Germline-derived CDR1 and CDR2 are SGHTA and FQGNSA. The CDR3 loop is CASSLDRANGELFF. As DNA, the CDR3 is TGTGCCAGCAGCCTAGACAGGGCTAACGGGGAGCTGTTTTTT.

This clone was observed a single time. V is TRBV6-1 and J is TRBJ2-1, with 9 bases identical to TRBD1. The trim removed 1 base at V and 2 bases at J, leaving 6 bases unmatched. This CDR3 is built from 17 residues. The germline V gene encodes CDR1 MNHNS and CDR2 SASEGT. The CDR3: CASSEGTGTGTYNEQFF. The CDR3 DNA sequence: TGTGCCAGCAGTGAAGGGACCGGGACAGGGACCTACAATGAGCAGTTCTTC.

The chain carries TRBV11-2 and TRBJ2-5, with D maybe TRBD2 (6 bases). V lost 4 bases and J 0 bases, leaving 12 bases between the germline ends. The V gene's germline CDR1 is SGHAT and CDR2 FQNNGV. The CDR3 contains 15 residues. The CDR3 sequence: CASSSLADYQETQYF. The CDR3 bases are TGTGCCAGCAGCTCCTTAGCGGATTACCAAGAGACCCAGTACTTC.

The chain joins TRBV6-5 to TRBJ1-4, with a tentative D call TRBD1 (5 bases). The V and J ends lost 6 bases and 6 bases respectively, with 14 bases between them. The CDR3 totals 14 residues. Germline lookup yields CDR1 MNHEY and CDR2 SVGAGI. The CDR3 coding sequence is TGTGCCAGCAGGCGCGGCGGGGGTGATGAAAAACTGTTTTTT. Translating gives CASRRGGGDEKLFF.

The CDR3 is CASSRTGTRQPQHF. The CDR3 DNA sequence: TGTGCCAGTAGTAGGACAGGGACTCGTCAGCCCCAGCATTTT. This sequence joins TRBV19 and TRBJ1-5; TRBD1 matches 8 bases. Germline CDR1 LNHDA, CDR2 SQIVND (reference sequence). V shed 4 bases and J 6 bases; nucleotides not matched to a gene: 5. This CDR3 comprises 14 residues.

The rearrangement links TRBV21-1 to TRBJ1-5. TRBV21-1 is given as a pseudogene. This CDR3 comprises 15 residues. In DNA, the CDR3 is TGTGCCAGCAGCAAAGAGGGGGGGCCCAATCAGCCCCAGCATTTT. Its protein is CASSKEGGPNQPQHF.